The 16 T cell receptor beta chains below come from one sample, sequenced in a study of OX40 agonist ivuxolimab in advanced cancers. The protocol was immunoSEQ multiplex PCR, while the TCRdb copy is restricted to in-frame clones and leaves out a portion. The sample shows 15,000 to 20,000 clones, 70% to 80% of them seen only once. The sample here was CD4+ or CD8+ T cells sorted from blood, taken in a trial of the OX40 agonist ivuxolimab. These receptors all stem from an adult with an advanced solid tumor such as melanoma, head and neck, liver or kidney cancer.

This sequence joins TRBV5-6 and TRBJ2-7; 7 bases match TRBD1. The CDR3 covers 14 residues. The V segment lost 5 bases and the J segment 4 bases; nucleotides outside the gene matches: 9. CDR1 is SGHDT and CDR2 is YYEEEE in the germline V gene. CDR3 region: CASSGQGVEYEQYF. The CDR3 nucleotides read TGTGCCAGCAGTGGGCAGGGGGTAGAGTACGAGCAGTACTTC.

The CDR3 protein is CAIRTDRPDEQYF. Here the CDR3 DNA reads TGTGCCATCAGGACAGACAGGCCCGACGAGCAGTACTTC. The V and J genes are TRBV10-3 and TRBJ2-7; tentative D call: TRBD1 (6 bases). The CDR3 length is 13 residues. V was shortened by 6 bases and J by 5 bases, with 14 bases between the two germline ends. Germline V gives CDR1 ENHRY, CDR2 SYGVKD.

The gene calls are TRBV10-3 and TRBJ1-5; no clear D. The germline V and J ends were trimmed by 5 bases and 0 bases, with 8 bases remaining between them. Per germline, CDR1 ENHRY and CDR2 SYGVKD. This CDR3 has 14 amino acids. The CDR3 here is CAISKGGSNQPQHF. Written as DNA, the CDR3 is TGTGCCATCAGTAAGGGCGGTAGCAATCAGCCCCAGCATTTT.

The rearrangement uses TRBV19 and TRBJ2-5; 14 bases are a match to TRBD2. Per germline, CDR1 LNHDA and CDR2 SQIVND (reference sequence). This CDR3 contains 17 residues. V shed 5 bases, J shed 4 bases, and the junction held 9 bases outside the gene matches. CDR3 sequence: CASSSLTSGRGRETQYF. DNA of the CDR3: TGTGCCAGTAGTTCCTTGACTAGCGGGAGGGGTAGAGAGACCCAGTACTTC.

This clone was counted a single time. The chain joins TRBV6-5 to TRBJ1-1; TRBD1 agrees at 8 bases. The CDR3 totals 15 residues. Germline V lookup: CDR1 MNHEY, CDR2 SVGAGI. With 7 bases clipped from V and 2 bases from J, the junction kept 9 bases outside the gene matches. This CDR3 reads CASIPNRGGNTEAFF. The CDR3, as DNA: TGTGCCAGCATCCCCAACAGGGGGGGAAACACTGAAGCTTTCTTT.

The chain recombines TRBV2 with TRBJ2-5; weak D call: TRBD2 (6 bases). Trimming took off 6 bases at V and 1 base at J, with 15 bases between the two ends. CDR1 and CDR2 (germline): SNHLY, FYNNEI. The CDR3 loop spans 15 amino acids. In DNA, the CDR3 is TGTGCCAGCAGCCAATCCGCGGGACTCCAAGAGACCCAGTACTTC. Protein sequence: CASSQSAGLQETQYF.

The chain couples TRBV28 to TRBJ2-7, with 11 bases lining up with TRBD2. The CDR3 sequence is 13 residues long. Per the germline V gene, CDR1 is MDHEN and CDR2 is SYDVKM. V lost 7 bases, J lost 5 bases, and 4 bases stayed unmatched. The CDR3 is CASKLAGDNEQYF. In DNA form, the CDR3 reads TGTGCCAGCAAACTAGCGGGAGACAACGAGCAGTACTTC.

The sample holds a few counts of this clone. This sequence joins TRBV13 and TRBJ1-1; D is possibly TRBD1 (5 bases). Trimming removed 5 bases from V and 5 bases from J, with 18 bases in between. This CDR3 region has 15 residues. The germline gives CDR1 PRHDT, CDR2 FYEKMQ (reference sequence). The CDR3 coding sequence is TGTGCCAGCAGCCCCAGGACCCAGGGAAAAACTGAAGCTTTCTTT. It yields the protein CASSPRTQGKTEAFF.

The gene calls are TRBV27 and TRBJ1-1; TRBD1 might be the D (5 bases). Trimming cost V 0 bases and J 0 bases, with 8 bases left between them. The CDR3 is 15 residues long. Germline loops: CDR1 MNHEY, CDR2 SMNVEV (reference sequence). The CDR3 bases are TGTGCCAGCAGTTTATCGGCAGGGCTGAACACTGAAGCTTTCTTT. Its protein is CASSLSAGLNTEAFF.

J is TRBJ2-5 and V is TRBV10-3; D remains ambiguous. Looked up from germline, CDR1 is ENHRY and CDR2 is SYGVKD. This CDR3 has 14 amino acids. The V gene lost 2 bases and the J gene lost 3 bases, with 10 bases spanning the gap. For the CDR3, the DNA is TGTGCCATCAGTGAGACGAACCCAGAAGAGACCCAGTACTTC. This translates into CAISETNPEETQYF.

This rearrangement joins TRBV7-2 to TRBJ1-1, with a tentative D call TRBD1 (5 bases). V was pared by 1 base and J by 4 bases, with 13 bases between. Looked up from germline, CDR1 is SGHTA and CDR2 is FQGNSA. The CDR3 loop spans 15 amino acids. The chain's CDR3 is CASSLDGGQGTEAFF. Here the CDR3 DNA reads TGTGCCAGCAGCTTAGATGGGGGTCAGGGCACTGAAGCTTTCTTT.

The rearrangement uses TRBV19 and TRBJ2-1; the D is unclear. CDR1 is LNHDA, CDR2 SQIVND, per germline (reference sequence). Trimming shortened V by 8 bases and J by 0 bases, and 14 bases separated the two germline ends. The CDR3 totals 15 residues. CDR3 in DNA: TGTGCCAGTGGGCCTTTTGGGCGCTCCTACAATGAGCAGTTCTTC. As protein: CASGPFGRSYNEQFF.

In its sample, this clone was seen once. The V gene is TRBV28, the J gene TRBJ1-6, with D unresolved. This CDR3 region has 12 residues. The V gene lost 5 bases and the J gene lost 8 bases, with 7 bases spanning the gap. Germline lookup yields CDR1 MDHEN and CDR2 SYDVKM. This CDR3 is CASSADYSPLHF. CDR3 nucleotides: TGTGCCAGCAGTGCCGACTATTCACCCCTCCACTTT. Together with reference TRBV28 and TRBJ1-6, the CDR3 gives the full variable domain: DVKVTQSSRYLVKRTGEKVFLECVQDMDHENMFWYRQDPGLGLRLIYFSYDVKMKEKGDIPEGYSVSREKKERFSLILESASTNQTSMYLCASSADYSPLHFGNGTRLTVT.

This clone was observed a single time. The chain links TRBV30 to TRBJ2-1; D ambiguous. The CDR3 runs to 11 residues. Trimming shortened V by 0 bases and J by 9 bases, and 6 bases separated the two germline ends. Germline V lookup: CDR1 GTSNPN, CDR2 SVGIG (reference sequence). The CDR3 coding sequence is TGTGCCTGGAGTGTTGGCCCTGAGCAGTTCTTC. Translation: CAWSVGPEQFF. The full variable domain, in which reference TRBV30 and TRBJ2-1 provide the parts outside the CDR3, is SQTIHQWPATLVQPVGSPLSLECTVEGTSNPNLYWYRQAAGRGLQLLFYSVGIGQISSEVPQNLSASRPQDRQFILSSKKLLLSDSGFYLCAWSVGPEQFFGPGTRLTVL.

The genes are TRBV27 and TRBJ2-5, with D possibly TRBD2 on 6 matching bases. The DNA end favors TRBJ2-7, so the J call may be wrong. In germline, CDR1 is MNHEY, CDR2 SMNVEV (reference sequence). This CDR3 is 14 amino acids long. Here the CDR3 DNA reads TGTGCCAGCTCCTTAGCGGTATCCCCCTACGAGCAGTACTTC. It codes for CASSLAVSPYEQYF.

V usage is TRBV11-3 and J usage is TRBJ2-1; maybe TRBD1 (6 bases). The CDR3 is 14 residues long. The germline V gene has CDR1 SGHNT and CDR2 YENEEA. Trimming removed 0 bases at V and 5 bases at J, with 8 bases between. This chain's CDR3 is CASSLEGAHNEQFF. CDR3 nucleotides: TGTGCCAGCAGCTTAGAGGGGGCCCACAATGAGCAGTTCTTC.